This T cell receptor beta chain was captured by sequencing in a study of CD8+ T cells in alopecia areata. Regarding the study as a whole: Tissue-resident alphabeta T cells belonging to normal skin likewise get sequenced within scalp specimens. Mice showed TCR sharing more clearly than patients did, possibly owing to HLA. Relative to normal scalp, lesional scalp, especially alopecia totalis/universalis, showed higher clonality.

Extraction and reverse transcription of RNA yielded cDNA as the sequencing template. Assay: immunoSEQ multiplex PCR; the TCRdb copy retains only in-frame clones and omits some. The sample holds some 150,000 clones; less than 65% are singletons and the top ten take approximately 34%. As concerns this clone: Its antigen is undetermined.

The receptor was isolated from a human donor in good health. Sequenced input: CD8+ T cells sorted from blood.

The CDR3 region has the DNA TGCGCCAGCAGCCAAAACTGGGACAGCACCGGGGAGCTGTTTTTT. It yields the protein CASSQNWDSTGELFF. V and J are TRBV4-1 and TRBJ2-2, with 7 bases identical to TRBD1. Losses at the gene ends were 2 bases for V and 4 bases for J; bases not matched to a gene: 4. CDR1 and CDR2 (germline): MGHRA, YSYEKL. The CDR3 contains 15 residues.